This is a list of T cell receptor beta chains from one sample in a study of somatic mutations in cytotoxic T cells in rheumatoid arthritis. TCRdb keeps only in-frame clones here, not all; method: immunoSEQ multiplex PCR. This sample carries 13,000 to 15,000 clones, more than 60% of them seen once, and the ten largest clones take around 6.7%. Sequencing input: CD8+ T cells sorted from blood. The receptor set was obtained from an adult with rheumatoid arthritis. Both conserved end residues are part of each CDR3. A D gene is named only where the DNA matches it firmly. Clone size is given for some rows only: seen once, a few or many times, or a class if the clone is expanded.

clone_size	v_call	j_call	d_call	cdr3_nt	cdr3_aa
-	TRBV19	TRBJ2-1	-	TGTGCCAGTAGTATGGGACCCCTGAAGTTCTTC	CASSMGPLKFF
-	TRBV27	TRBJ2-1	-	TGTGCCAGCAGTTTTAGCGGCTCCTACAATGAGCAGTTCTTC	CASSFSGSYNEQFF
-	TRBV7-6	TRBJ1-1	-	TGTGCCAGCAGCTTAGAAGTGAACACTGAAGCTTTCTTT	CASSLEVNTEAFF
-	TRBV5-6	TRBJ1-3	-	TGTGCCAGCAGCTCCGTCTCTTTTTACTCTGGAAACACCATATATTTT	CASSSVSFYSGNTIYF
-	TRBV4-2	TRBJ2-4	-	TGTGCCAGCAGCCAAGACTGGGGTCTAGAGTTGGCCAAAAACATTCAGTACTTC	CASSQDWGLELAKNIQYF
-	TRBV29-1	TRBJ2-6	-	TGCAGCGCCGTTACTTCTGGGGCCAACGTCCTGACTTTC	CSAVTSGANVLTF
-	TRBV4-1	TRBJ1-2	-	TGCGCCAGCAGCCAAAGGAGTGCGCGGGGCTACACCTTC	CASSQRSARGYTF
-	TRBV6-1	TRBJ2-3	-	TGTGCCAGCAGTGGACGGGGGAGCGGTACAACCACAGATACGCAGTATTTT	CASSGRGSGTTTDTQYF
few	TRBV19	TRBJ1-1	-	TGTGCCAGTAGTCCACGTCTCCGTGAAGCTTTCTTT	CASSPRLREAFF
-	TRBV7-8	TRBJ1-2	-	TGTGCCAGCAGCCCCCGGCCGAGCGTTTCCTATGGCTACACCTTC	CASSPRPSVSYGYTF
few	TRBV7-9	TRBJ2-2	-	TGTGCCAGCAGCTTAGAGGGAGCTGGGACCTACACCGGGGAGCTGTTTTTT	CASSLEGAGTYTGELFF
few	TRBV19	TRBJ2-5	-	TGTGCCAGTAGTATCCGGGACTCAACCGAGGAGACCCAGTACTTC	CASSIRDSTEETQYF
-	TRBV7-3	TRBJ2-1	-	TGTGCCAGCAGCTCCCCGAGGCTAGGCAATGAGCAGTTCTTC	CASSSPRLGNEQFF
few	TRBV7-6	TRBJ2-1	-	TGTGCCAGCAGCCATGGGTCGGATGAGCAGTTCTTC	CASSHGSDEQFF
-	TRBV5-5	TRBJ1-1	-	TGTGCCAGCAGCTCCCTGTTGGTCCTGGGGTGGAACACTGAAGCTTTCTTT	CASSSLLVLGWNTEAFF
few	TRBV19	TRBJ1-2	-	TGTGCCAGTAGTCCAAGGACCGGCTATGGCTACACCTTC	CASSPRTGYGYTF
-	TRBV25-1	TRBJ2-3	-	TGTGCCAGCACCGGGGGAACAGATACGCAGTATTTT	CASTGGTDTQYF
-	TRBV7-8	TRBJ1-2	-	TGTGCCAGCAGCTTAGAGGTGGGCTTGGGCGGCTACACCTTC	CASSLEVGLGGYTF
few	TRBV25-1	TRBJ1-5	-	TGTGCCAGCAGTGAATGGGGGAGTTCTCAGCCCCAGCATTTT	CASSEWGSSQPQHF
-	TRBV9	TRBJ2-1	TRBD2	TGTGCCAGCAGCGTAGGCCAGCGGGGGGACCTTGGGGATGAGCAGTTCTTC	CASSVGQRGDLGDEQFF
-	TRBV20-1	TRBJ1-2	-	TGCAGTGCTTATGGCTACACCTTC	CSAYGYTF
-	TRBV27	TRBJ1-6	TRBD1	TGTGCCAGCGGCCGACAGGGGGCAGTTTCACCCCTCCACTTT	CASGRQGAVSPLHF
-	TRBV27	TRBJ2-7	-	TGTGCCAGCAGTCAGGGGTGGGGATCCTACGAGCAGTACTTC	CASSQGWGSYEQYF
few	TRBV18	TRBJ1-1	-	TGTGCCAGCTCGCTCGGCGACGGATCGAACACTGAAGCTTTCTTT	CASSLGDGSNTEAFF
-	TRBV7-9	TRBJ2-1	-	TGTGCCAGCAGCGAACAAAGGCCGGGGGCGGCCTACAATGAGCAGTTCTTC	CASSEQRPGAAYNEQFF
-	TRBV2	TRBJ2-7	-	TGTGCCAGCGGCAGGGGTTTGGACGAGCAGTACTTC	CASGRGLDEQYF
-	TRBV11-2	TRBJ2-2	TRBD2	TGTGCCAGCAGCTTAGCCCCCCCTAGCGGGAGGGCAATCGGGGAGCTGTTTTTT	CASSLAPPSGRAIGELFF
-	TRBV28	TRBJ2-1	-	TGTGCCAGCAGTTTCCTACGGCAACGGCGCTCCTACAATGAGCAGTTCTTC	CASSFLRQRRSYNEQFF
-	TRBV28	TRBJ1-1	-	TGTGCCAGCATCCGCCGGGGGGGGAGAACTGAAGCTTTCTTT	CASIRRGGRTEAFF
-	TRBV6-7	TRBJ2-1	-	TGTGCCACGCGAGGTGGGGACACGTACAATGAGCAGTTCTTC	CATRGGDTYNEQFF
-	TRBV4-1	TRBJ2-7	TRBD1	TGCGCCAGCAGCCAGGAGACAGGGGGGATATACGAGCAGTACTTC	CASSQETGGIYEQYF
-	TRBV7-9	TRBJ2-5	-	TGTGCCAGCAGCGCCAGCCCAGGGACTCGAGAGACCCAGTACTTC	CASSASPGTRETQYF
-	TRBV5-4	TRBJ1-2	-	TGTGCCATCTTCTTGGGGAGACTCTATGGCTACACCTTC	CAIFLGRLYGYTF